What follows describes a single T cell receptor (beta chain). This clone's antigen is unknown. No clone much larger than this one lies a single base away; base qualities are absent. The method behind the library was the immunoSEQ multiplex PCR assay. RNA was extracted from all samples and reverse transcribed into cDNA, which served as template for TCR sequencing. SuperScript III was used for first-strand cDNA synthesis, primed with a 2:1 mix of oligo-dT and random hexamers. A synthetic immune receptor repertoire was used to gauge amplification bias, and whatever bias remained was removed computationally. As for how the authors treated the data: Raw reads were preprocessed to remove errors, and CDR3 was defined by IMGT conventions from the conserved cysteine to phenylalanine. To get clonality, Shannon entropy was normalized by log2 of the number of productive unique TCRs and the result was subtracted from 1. Whether scalp clones were CD4 or CD8 was inferred by matching scalp TCRbeta sequences against CD4 and CD8 repertoires sorted from blood. TCRdb obtained this table from immuneACCESS and retained in-frame rearrangements with V and J assigned. These tables miss some clones; where compared with another copy, unresolved V genes account for less than half of the shortfall, and the remainder is unexplained. D and trimming come from the DNA, and the V and J calls and clone size come from that table. In all, the sample holds approximately 100,000 clones, and roughly 60% of those were seen once. The ten most abundant clones make up about a sixth of the sample.

This sample was taken from a study of CD8+ T cells in alopecia areata (dated by TCRdb to between 2018 and 2020). About the investigation overall: The treated patients, all with moderate-to-severe alopecia areata, were enrolled in an open-label pilot trial of oral tofacitinib given at 5 to 10 mg twice daily. TCRbeta CDR3 regions were amplified by immunoSEQ multiplex PCR using 35 Vbeta forward and 13 Jbeta reverse primers. Biopsies were taken from tofacitinib-treated patients at baseline and at 4 and 24 weeks of treatment, and a later scalp biopsy was taken in several of the tofacitinib-treated patients. For the treated patients, the SALT score, which quantifies what percentage of scalp surface area is affected, served as the measure of disease severity. Tofacitinib was administered for 6 to 18 months, and 6 months of follow-up off drug were then conducted to assess delayed response and recurrence. Scalp clonality was compared among normal scalp (n=4), patchy alopecia areata scalp (n=8), and alopecia totalis/universalis scalp (n=8). RNA came from the PAXgene miRNA kit for fixed scalp, the miRNeasy kit for PBMCs, and the RNeasy kit for mouse skin. Human TCRbeta sequencing covered scalp tissue and sorted CD4+ and CD8+ peripheral blood T cells from patchy and totalis/universalis alopecia areata patients and healthy controls. The study used high-throughput TCRbeta sequencing to examine T cell clonal expansion in alopecia areata, in both the C3H/HeJ mouse model and human patients. General conclusions and limits of the study: With tofacitinib, both scalp clonality and the number of expanded CD8+ clones among the top 100 scalp clones went down significantly. Compared with mice, TCR sequences shared between patients were less clear, possibly partly because of HLA diversity across the patient population. Resident alphabeta T cells in normal human skin are also sequenced, complicating scalp TCR repertoire analysis, unlike mouse skin dominated by gammadelta T cells. Many expanded lesional clones were found to persist in scalp and blood during tofacitinib treatment, and relapse after treatment cessation may be partly explained by this persistence. Because the treated cohort was small and had only one nonresponder, larger studies are needed to examine links between baseline CD8+ expansion and response. Compared with normal scalp, lesional scalp had higher clonality and more expanded CD8+ clones, particularly in alopecia totalis/universalis, a pattern that suggests antigenic drive.

The CDR3 measures 13 amino acids from cysteine to phenylalanine. Only the CDR3 region is kept as DNA, spanning 39 bases read in frame from base 1. V sheds 3 bases and J sheds 4 bases, leaving 13 bases between their ends. Looking up the germline V gene (reference sequence) yields CDR1 GTSNPN and CDR2 SVGIG. The sample's treatment or condition label, in plain terms: oral pan-JAK inhibitor, 5-10 mg twice daily. From alopecia areata patients, peripheral blood was collected along with lesional scalp punch biopsies. PBMCs were isolated by density centrifugation and stained for CD3, CD4 and CD8, and CD4+ and CD8+ T cells were sorted on a FACSAria.

The sequence derives from a human donor with alopecia areata. Specimen: CD8+ T cells sorted from blood, collected at roughly week 55, from a patient treated with tofacitinib. The rearrangement joined TRBV30 to TRBJ2-7, with the identity of the D gene unclear. CDR3 region: CAWRLGDTYEQYF. The sequenced DNA: TGTGCCTGGAGGCTGGGTGATACGTACGAGCAGTACTTC.